This passage covers 24 T cell receptor beta chains from one sample sequenced in a study of beta chain features in type 1 diabetes. General observations from the study: TCRB CDR3s from Type 1 diabetes patients were moderately but significantly shorter in all four CD4+ subsets.

These receptors' targets are unknown. cDNA synthesis used the whole RNA isolate, giving expressed TCRB sequences. Profiled with immunoSEQ multiplex PCR; TCRdb holds only in-frame clones, not every one. The data show approximately 260,000 clones, 20% to 25% seen once. The sequenced sample consisted of naive CD4+ T cells from blood. These receptors all come from a woman aged 30 to 39 with type 1 diabetes.

In this sample, this clone turned up a few times. This sequence joins TRBV30 and TRBJ2-2; D is perhaps TRBD1 (6 bases). The germline V gene has CDR1 GTSNPN and CDR2 SVGIG (reference sequence). The germline V and J ends were trimmed by 4 bases and 1 base, with 10 bases remaining between them. CDR3 length equals 14 residues. DNA of the CDR3: TGTGCCTGGATCGGCAGGGGGAACACCGGGGAGCTGTTTTTT. The encoded protein is CAWIGRGNTGELFF.

V is TRBV5-1 and J is TRBJ2-7; possibly TRBD2 for D (5 bases). CDR1 and CDR2 from the germline V gene are SGHRS and YFSETQ. With 0 bases removed from V and 4 bases from J, the gap between germline ends came to 11 bases. The CDR3 contains 14 residues. The CDR3 reads CASSLESGPYEQYF. The CDR3 bases are TGCGCCAGCAGCTTGGAAAGCGGACCTTACGAGCAGTACTTC.

In its sample, this clone was seen a few times. The chain joins TRBV7-9 to TRBJ2-1, with 9 bases lining up with TRBD2. V lost 0 bases and J lost 15; bases outside the gene matches: 9. The germline CDR1 and CDR2 sequences are SEHNR and FQNEAQ (reference sequence). The CDR3 extends over 14 amino acids. CDR3 sequence reads: CASSLAGGLAYMFF. The CDR3 DNA is TGTGCCAGCAGCTTAGCGGGGGGACTAGCTTATATGTTCTTC.

This clone was seen a handful of times. The rearrangement joins TRBV28 to TRBJ2-4; the D is unclear. Germline-derived CDR1 and CDR2 are MDHEN and SYDVKM. The CDR3 sequence is 13 residues long. Between the trimmed V and J ends, which lost 6 bases and 1 base, there was a span of 7 bases. CDR3 protein: CASRASAKNIQYF. The CDR3, as DNA: TGTGCCAGCAGGGCATCGGCCAAAAACATTCAGTACTTC.

The chain employs TRBV2 and TRBJ2-7; TRBD1 agrees at 9 bases. This CDR3 has 12 amino acids. Looked up from germline, CDR1 is SNHLY and CDR2 is FYNNEI. With 9 bases clipped from V and 10 bases from J, the junction kept 10 bases outside the gene matches. The CDR3 nucleotides read TGTGCCAGTGACTGGGACAGGGTCGATCAGTACTTC. This translates into CASDWDRVDQYF.

V is TRBV30 and J is TRBJ2-1, with a possible D match to TRBD2 (6 bases). Germline V lookup: CDR1 GTSNPN, CDR2 SVGIG (reference sequence). V lost 2 bases and J 5 bases, leaving 22 bases between the germline ends. This CDR3 contains 17 residues. CDR3 in DNA: TGTGCCTGGAGTCCTACCCCACCCGGGAGTGTGAACAATGAGCAGTTCTTC. This gives the protein CAWSPTPPGSVNNEQFF.

This clone was observed a few times. V is TRBV30 and J is TRBJ1-2, with 8 bases matching TRBD1. This CDR3 comprises 12 residues. Trimming cost V 5 bases and J 2 bases; bases outside gene matches: 1. The germline V gene encodes CDR1 GTSNPN and CDR2 SVGIG (reference sequence). As DNA, the CDR3 is TGTGCCTGGGGACAGGGAAACTATGGCTACACCTTC. It specifies CAWGQGNYGYTF.

The rearrangement joins TRBV7-2 to TRBJ2-3; 9 bases align to TRBD2. Losses at the gene ends were 5 bases for V and 2 bases for J; bases not matched to a gene: 5. CDR1 and CDR2 from the germline V gene are SGHTA and FQGNSA. The CDR3 contains 15 residues. CDR3 sequence reads: CASSPPSGTTDTQYF. CDR3 DNA: TGTGCCAGCAGCCCCCCTAGCGGGACCACAGATACGCAGTATTTT.

The chain employs TRBV5-1 and TRBJ2-2; 9 positions agree with TRBD2. V gave up 5 bases and J gave up 5 bases; unmatched junction bases: 4. CDR1 is SGHRS and CDR2 is YFSETQ in the germline V gene. This CDR3 contains 14 residues. The CDR3, as DNA: TGCGCCAGCAGTTTAGCGGGAGAAACCGGGGAGCTGTTTTTT. Its translation: CASSLAGETGELFF.

The gene calls are TRBV25-1 and TRBJ2-6, with a possible D match to TRBD2 (6 bases). This CDR3 spans 16 amino acids. The V and J ends lost 3 bases and 2 bases respectively, with 11 bases between them. CDR1 MGHDK and CDR2 SYGVNS come from the germline V gene. CDR3 nucleotide sequence: TGTGCCAGCAGTGAGCCTTGGGGGGCTGGGGCCAACGTCCTGACTTTC. This translates into CASSEPWGAGANVLTF.

This clone was seen only a few times. This same CDR3 is encoded by further DNA sequences in the sample. V and J are TRBV2 and TRBJ1-1; D remains ambiguous. V lost 3 bases and J lost 4, with 9 bases in between. This CDR3 spans 13 amino acids. Germline V lookup: CDR1 SNHLY, CDR2 FYNNEI. CDR3 in amino acids: CASSEAGGTEAFF. DNA of the CDR3: TGTGCCAGCAGTGAGGCGGGTGGCACTGAAGCTTTCTTT.

In DNA, the CDR3 is TGTGCCAGCACCCTATACACTGAAGCTTTCTTT. It yields the protein CASTLYTEAFF. The rearrangement joins TRBV28 to TRBJ1-1, with no clear D. V lost 7 bases and J 3 bases, leaving 6 bases between the germline ends. From germline, CDR1 is MDHEN and CDR2 SYDVKM. The CDR3 loop spans 11 amino acids. Variable domain in full (rest from reference TRBV28 and TRBJ1-1): DVKVTQSSRYLVKRTGEKVFLECVQDMDHENMFWYRQDPGLGLRLIYFSYDVKMKEKGDIPEGYSVSREKKERFSLILESASTNQTSMYLCASTLYTEAFFGQGTRLTVV.

The CDR3: CASSLISGSSDTQYF. CDR3 nucleotide sequence: TGTGCCAGCAGCTTGATTAGCGGGAGTTCAGATACGCAGTATTTT. This chain uses TRBV7-2 with TRBJ2-3; TRBD2 matches at 9 bases. The junction had 5 bases not matched to a gene; V was cut back by 3 bases and J by 4 bases. This CDR3 is 15 amino acids long. CDR1 and CDR2 (germline): SGHTA, FQGNSA.

The sample holds a few counts of this clone. The chain is built from TRBV2 and TRBJ2-2; TRBD2 matches 11 bases. Germline assignment: CDR1 SNHLY and CDR2 FYNNEI. This CDR3 is built from 18 residues. V shed 7 bases, J shed 3 bases, and the junction held 13 bases outside the gene matches. The chain's CDR3 is CASTQGLLAGVYTGELFF. CDR3 DNA: TGTGCCAGCACCCAGGGGTTACTAGCGGGAGTGTACACCGGGGAGCTGTTTTTT.

The chain links TRBV29-1 to TRBJ1-5; D may be TRBD1 (5 bases). V gave up 4 bases and J gave up 3 bases, with 7 bases separating them. Germline-derived CDR1 and CDR2 are SQVTM and ANQGSEA. The CDR3 length is 12 residues. As DNA, the CDR3 is TGCAGCGTTGGCAGGGACAATCAGCCCCAGCATTTT. It codes for CSVGRDNQPQHF.

This clone was seen a handful of times. The sample holds other DNA sequences that translate to the same CDR3. The rearrangement links TRBV9 to TRBJ1-1, with D possibly TRBD1 on 6 matching bases. Germline V gene data show CDR1 as SGDLS and CDR2 as YYNGEE. The CDR3 covers 14 residues. V lost 4 bases and J 0 bases, leaving 10 bases between the germline ends. CDR3: CASSLTGMNTEAFF. The CDR3 coding sequence is TGTGCCAGCAGCTTAACAGGGATGAACACTGAAGCTTTCTTT.

Details on this clone: This CDR3 is also generated by other DNA sequences in the sample. The chain uses TRBV5-1 and TRBJ1-1, with D unresolved. The germline V gene has CDR1 SGHRS and CDR2 YFSETQ. Trimming left V 0 bases short and J 0 bases short, with 6 bases between. The CDR3 covers 14 residues. The CDR3 is CASSLDRLNTEAFF. The CDR3 DNA reads as TGCGCCAGCAGCTTGGACAGACTGAACACTGAAGCTTTCTTT.

This clone was seen only a few times. The V and J genes are TRBV18 and TRBJ1-1; D gene ambiguous. Per germline, CDR1 KGHSH and CDR2 LQKENI. The CDR3 has 13 residues. Between the trimmed V and J ends, which lost 4 bases and 0 bases, there was a span of 6 bases. CDR3 region: CASSRAMNTEAFF. For the CDR3, the DNA is TGTGCCAGCTCACGGGCCATGAACACTGAAGCTTTCTTT.

The chain is built from TRBV30 and TRBJ2-3, with 8 nucleotides matching TRBD1. Losses at the gene ends were 0 bases for V and 5 bases for J; bases not matched to a gene: 7. Germline-derived CDR1 and CDR2 are GTSNPN and SVGIG (reference sequence). The CDR3 is 15 amino acids. CDR3 protein: CAWSVYGQGLDTQYF. CDR3 bases: TGTGCCTGGAGTGTATACGGACAGGGACTAGATACGCAGTATTTT.

This clone showed up just a few times. The chain combines TRBV9 with TRBJ2-5; TRBD1 aligns across 7 bases. This CDR3 has 14 residues. Germline V gene data show CDR1 as SGDLS and CDR2 as YYNGEE. V was pared by 3 bases and J by 1 base, with 3 bases of the junction left unmatched. The CDR3 DNA reads as TGTGCCAGCAGCGCCAACAGGGGCCAAGAGACCCAGTACTTC. Residues: CASSANRGQETQYF.

Here the CDR3 reads CASQTGGTDTQYF. The CDR3 coding sequence is TGTGCCAGTCAGACAGGGGGCACAGATACGCAGTATTTT. The chain couples TRBV6-5 to TRBJ2-3; 8 bases line up with TRBD1. CDR3 size: 13 residues. From germline, CDR1 is MNHEY and CDR2 SVGAGI. The J segment lost 1 base and the V segment lost 9 bases, leaving 3 bases of the junction unmatched.

In DNA form, the CDR3 reads TGTGCCATCAGTCTGGGACAGGACAAGTCAGATACGCAGTATTTT. This sequence encodes CAISLGQDKSDTQYF. The genes are TRBV10-3 and TRBJ2-3, with 8 bases lining up with TRBD1. J gave up 4 bases and V 5 bases, and 8 bases lay outside the gene matches. The germline V gene has CDR1 ENHRY and CDR2 SYGVKD. The CDR3 runs 15 residues.

This clone turned up a few times. This rearrangement joins TRBV5-1 to TRBJ2-3; 8 bases are shared with TRBD2. V gave up 7 bases and J gave up 2 bases; unmatched junction bases: 9. Germline V lookup: CDR1 SGHRS, CDR2 YFSETQ. The CDR3 loop spans 15 amino acids. The CDR3 spells CASVPGSGNTDTQYF. CDR3 nucleotides: TGCGCCAGCGTACCGGGTAGCGGGAACACAGATACGCAGTATTTT. The whole variable domain, remainder taken from reference TRBV5-1 and TRBJ2-3, is KAGVTQTPRYLIKTRGQQVTLSCSPISGHRSVSWYQQTPGQGLQFLFEYFSETQRNKGNFPGRFSGRQFSNSRSEMNVSTLELGDSALYLCASVPGSGNTDTQYFGPGTRLTVL.

This chain connects TRBV6-1 to TRBJ1-5, with 10 bases lining up with TRBD1. The CDR3 contains 14 residues. In germline, CDR1 is MNHNS, CDR2 SASEGT. The V and J ends lost 4 bases and 5 bases, in that order; junction bases with no gene match: 2. The CDR3 region is CASSVDRGDQPQHF. DNA for the CDR3: TGTGCCAGCAGTGTGGACAGGGGGGATCAGCCCCAGCATTTT.